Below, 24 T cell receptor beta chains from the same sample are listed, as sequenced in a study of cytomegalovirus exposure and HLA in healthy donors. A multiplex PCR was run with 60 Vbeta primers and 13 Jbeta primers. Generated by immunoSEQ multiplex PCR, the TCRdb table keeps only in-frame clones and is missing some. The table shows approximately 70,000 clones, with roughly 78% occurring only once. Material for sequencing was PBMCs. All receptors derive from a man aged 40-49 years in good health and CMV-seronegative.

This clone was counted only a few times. CDR3 residues: CASSRDREGTEAFF. The CDR3 DNA follows: TGTGCCAGCAGCCGGGACAGGGAGGGCACTGAAGCTTTCTTT. V and J are TRBV6-8 and TRBJ1-1, with 9 bases lining up with TRBD1. V shed 6 bases, J shed 4 bases, and the junction held 6 bases outside the gene matches. The CDR3 is 14 amino acids. Germline V lookup: CDR1 MNHGY, CDR2 SAAAGT.

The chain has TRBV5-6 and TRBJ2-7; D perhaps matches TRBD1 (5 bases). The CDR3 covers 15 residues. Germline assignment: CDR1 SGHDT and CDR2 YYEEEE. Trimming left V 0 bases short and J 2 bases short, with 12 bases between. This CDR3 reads CASSLEGNLPYEQYF. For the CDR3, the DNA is TGTGCCAGCAGCTTGGAGGGGAACCTGCCCTACGAGCAGTACTTC.

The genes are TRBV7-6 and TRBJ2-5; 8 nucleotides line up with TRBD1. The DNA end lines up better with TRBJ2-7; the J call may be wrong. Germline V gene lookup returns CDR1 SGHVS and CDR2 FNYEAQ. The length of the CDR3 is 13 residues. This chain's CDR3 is CASSETGAYEQYF. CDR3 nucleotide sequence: TGTGCCAGCAGCGAGACAGGGGCCTACGAGCAGTACTTC.

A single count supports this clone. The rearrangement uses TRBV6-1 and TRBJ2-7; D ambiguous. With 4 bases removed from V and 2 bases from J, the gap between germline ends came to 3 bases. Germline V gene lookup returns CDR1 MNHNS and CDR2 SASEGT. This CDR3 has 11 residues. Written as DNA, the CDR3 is TGTGCCAGCAGTGCTACCTACGAGCAGTACTTC. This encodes CASSATYEQYF.

The DNA for the CDR3 is TGTGCCAGCAGCCCCGGGACTAGCGGGGGCACAGATACGCAGTATTTT. This codes for CASSPGTSGGTDTQYF. The J gene is TRBJ2-3, the V gene TRBV7-2; 13 bases are a match to TRBD2. The CDR3 is 16 residues long. With V trimmed by 5 bases and J by 1 base, 3 bases remained unmatched. CDR1 SGHTA and CDR2 FQGNSA come from the germline V gene.

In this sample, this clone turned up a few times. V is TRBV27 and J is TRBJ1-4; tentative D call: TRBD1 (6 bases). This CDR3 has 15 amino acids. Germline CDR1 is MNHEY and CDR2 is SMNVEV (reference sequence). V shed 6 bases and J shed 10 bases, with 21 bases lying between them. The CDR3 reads CASRRSGDIPVKLFF. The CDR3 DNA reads TGTGCCAGCAGGCGCTCAGGGGATATACCTGTAAAACTGTTTTTT.

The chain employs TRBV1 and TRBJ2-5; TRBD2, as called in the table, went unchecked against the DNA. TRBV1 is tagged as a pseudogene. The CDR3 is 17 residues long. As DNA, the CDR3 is TGCACCAGCAGCCAACTGTCTAGCGGGGGTCGGTTGGAGACCCAGTACTTC. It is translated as CTSSQLSSGGRLETQYF.

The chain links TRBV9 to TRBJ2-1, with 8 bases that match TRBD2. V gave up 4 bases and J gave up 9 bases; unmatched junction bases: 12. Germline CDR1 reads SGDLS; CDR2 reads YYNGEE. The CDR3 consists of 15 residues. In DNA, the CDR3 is TGTGCCAGCAGCCCAAGAGCGGGAGAGGGGACTGAGCAGTTCTTC. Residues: CASSPRAGEGTEQFF.

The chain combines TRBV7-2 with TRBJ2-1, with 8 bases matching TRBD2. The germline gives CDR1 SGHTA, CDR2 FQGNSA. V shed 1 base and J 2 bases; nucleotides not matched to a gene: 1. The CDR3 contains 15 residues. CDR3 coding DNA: TGTGCCAGCAGCTTAGTAGCGGGGACCTACAATGAGCAGTTCTTC. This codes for CASSLVAGTYNEQFF. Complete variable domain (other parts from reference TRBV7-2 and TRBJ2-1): GAGVSQSPSNKVTEKGKDVELRCDPISGHTALYWYRQSLGQGLEFLIYFQGNSAPDKSGLPSDRFSAERTGGSVSTLTIQRTQQEDSAVYLCASSLVAGTYNEQFFGPGTRLTVL.

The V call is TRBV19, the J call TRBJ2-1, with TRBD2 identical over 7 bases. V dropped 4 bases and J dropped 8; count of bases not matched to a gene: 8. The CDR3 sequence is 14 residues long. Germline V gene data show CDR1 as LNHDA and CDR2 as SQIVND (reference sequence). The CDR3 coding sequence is TGTGCCAGTAGTAGCGGGAGAGAGCCACATGAGCAGTTCTTC. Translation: CASSSGREPHEQFF.

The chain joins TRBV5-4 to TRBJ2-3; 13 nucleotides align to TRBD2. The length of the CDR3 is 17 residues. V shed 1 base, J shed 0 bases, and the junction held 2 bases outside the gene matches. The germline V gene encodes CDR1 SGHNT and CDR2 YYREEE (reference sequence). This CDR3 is CASSLPGLAGSTDTQYF. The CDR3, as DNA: TGTGCCAGCAGCTTGCCGGGACTAGCGGGGAGCACAGATACGCAGTATTTT.

The CDR3 loop is CASSLLEGGAYNEQFF. CDR3 nucleotides: TGTGCCAGCAGCTTATTAGAAGGGGGCGCCTACAATGAGCAGTTCTTC. The chain employs TRBV7-8 and TRBJ2-1; the match to TRBD1 covers 7 bases. This CDR3 is 16 amino acids long. The germline gives CDR1 SGHVS, CDR2 FQNEAQ. Trimming cost V 2 bases and J 2 bases; bases outside gene matches: 6. Full variable domain (outside the CDR3, taken from reference TRBV7-8 and TRBJ2-1): GAGVSQSPRYKVAKRGQDVALRCDPISGHVSLFWYQQALGQGPEFLTYFQNEAQLDKSGLPSDRFFAERPEGSVSTLKIQRTQQEDSAVYLCASSLLEGGAYNEQFFGPGTRLTVL.

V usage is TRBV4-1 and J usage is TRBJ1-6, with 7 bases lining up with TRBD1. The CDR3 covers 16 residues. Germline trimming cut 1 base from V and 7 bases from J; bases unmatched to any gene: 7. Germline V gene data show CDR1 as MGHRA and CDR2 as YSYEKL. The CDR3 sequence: CASSQGRGIQNSPLHF. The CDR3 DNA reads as TGCGCCAGCAGCCAAGGCAGGGGGATCCAAAATTCACCCCTCCACTTT.

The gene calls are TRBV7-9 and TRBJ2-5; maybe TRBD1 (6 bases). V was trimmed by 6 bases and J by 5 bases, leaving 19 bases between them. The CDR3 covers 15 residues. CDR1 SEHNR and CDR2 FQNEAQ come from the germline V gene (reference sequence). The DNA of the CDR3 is TGTGCCAGCAGTTCATTACCGGGACACGGGGAGACCCAGTACTTC. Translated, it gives CASSSLPGHGETQYF.

The CDR3 nucleotides read TGTGCCAGCAGCTTACCGGGACAGTCGACAGATACGCAGTATTTT. It is translated as CASSLPGQSTDTQYF. The rearrangement uses TRBV11-2 and TRBJ2-3, with 7 positions matching TRBD1. V lost 2 bases and J lost 3; bases outside the gene matches: 5. The CDR3 totals 15 residues. Per germline, CDR1 SGHAT and CDR2 FQNNGV.

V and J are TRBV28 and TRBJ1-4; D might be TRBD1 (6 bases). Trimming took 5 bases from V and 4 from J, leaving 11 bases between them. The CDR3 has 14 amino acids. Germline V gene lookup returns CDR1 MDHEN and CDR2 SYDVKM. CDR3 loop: CASSTHRDNEKLFF. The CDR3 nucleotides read TGTGCCAGCAGTACCCACAGGGATAATGAAAAACTGTTTTTT.

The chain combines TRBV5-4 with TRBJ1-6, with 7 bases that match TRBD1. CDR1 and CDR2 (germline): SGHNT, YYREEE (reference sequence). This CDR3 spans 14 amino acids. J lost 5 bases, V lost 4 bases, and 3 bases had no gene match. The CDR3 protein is CASSLGQDNSPLHF. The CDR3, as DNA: TGTGCCAGCAGCCTCGGACAGGATAATTCACCCCTCCACTTT. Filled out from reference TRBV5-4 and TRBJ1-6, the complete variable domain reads ETGVTQSPTHLIKTRGQQVTLRCSSQSGHNTVSWYQQALGQGPQFIFQYYREEENGRGNFPPRFSGLQFPNYSSELNVNALELDDSALYLCASSLGQDNSPLHFGNGTRLTVT.

The CDR3 is CASSLGGTEANYGYTF. For the CDR3, the DNA is TGTGCCAGCAGCTTAGGGGGGACAGAAGCTAACTATGGCTACACCTTC. The V and J genes are TRBV7-2 and TRBJ1-2; 7 nucleotides match TRBD1. CDR3 size: 16 residues. Trimming took 1 base from V and 0 from J; bases not matched to a gene: 5. Germline V CDR1 and CDR2: SGHTA, FQGNSA.

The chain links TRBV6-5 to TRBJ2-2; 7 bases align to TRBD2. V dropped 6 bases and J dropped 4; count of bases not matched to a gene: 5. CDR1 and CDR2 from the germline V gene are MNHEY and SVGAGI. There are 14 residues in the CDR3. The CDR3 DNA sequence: TGTGCCAGCAGCTCCCCGGGGGGCACCGGGGAGCTGTTTTTT. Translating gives CASSSPGGTGELFF.

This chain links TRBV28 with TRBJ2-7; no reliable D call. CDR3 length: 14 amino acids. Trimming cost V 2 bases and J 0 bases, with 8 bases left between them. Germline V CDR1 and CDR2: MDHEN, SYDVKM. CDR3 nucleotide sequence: TGTGCCAGCAGTTTAAACGGGTTCTCCTACGAGCAGTACTTC. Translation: CASSLNGFSYEQYF.

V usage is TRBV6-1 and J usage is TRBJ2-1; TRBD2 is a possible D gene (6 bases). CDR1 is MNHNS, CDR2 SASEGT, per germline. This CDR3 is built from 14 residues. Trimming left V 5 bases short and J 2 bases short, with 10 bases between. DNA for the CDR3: TGTGCCAGCAGTTCTTTAGCGGCCTACAATGAGCAGTTCTTC. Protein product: CASSSLAAYNEQFF.

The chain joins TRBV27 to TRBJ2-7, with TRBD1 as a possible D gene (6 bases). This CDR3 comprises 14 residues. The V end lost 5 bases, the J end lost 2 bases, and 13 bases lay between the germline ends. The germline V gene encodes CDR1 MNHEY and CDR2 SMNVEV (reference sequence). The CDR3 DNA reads TGTGCCAGCAGTCGGACAGATCGAGCCTACGAGCAGTACTTC. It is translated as CASSRTDRAYEQYF.

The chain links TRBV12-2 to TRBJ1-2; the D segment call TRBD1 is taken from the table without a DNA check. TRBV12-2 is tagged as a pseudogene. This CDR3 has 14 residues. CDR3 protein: CASRLARTDSGYTF. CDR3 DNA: TGTGCAAGTCGCTTAGCGAGGACGGACAGTGGCTACACCTTC.

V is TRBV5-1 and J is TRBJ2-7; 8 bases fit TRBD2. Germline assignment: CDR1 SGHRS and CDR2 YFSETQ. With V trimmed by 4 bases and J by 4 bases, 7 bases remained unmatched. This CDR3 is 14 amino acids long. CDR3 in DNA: TGCGCCAGCAGCCTGTCGGGGGGGGAATACGAGCAGTACTTC. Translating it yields CASSLSGGEYEQYF.